One and the same sample provided the 16 T cell receptor beta chains below, sequenced in a study of blood T cells in healthy people across ages. With a J-beta primer mix and a sample-barcoded 5' primer, a second PCR ran about 6 to 11 cycles. TCRdb reprocessed the 5' RACE reads via MiXCR and lists one record per CDR3 protein. The sample has roughly 930,000 distinct CDR3 sequences, roughly 43% seen once. Material: blood. The receptors shown here come from a man aged 30 to 39 in good health.

CDR3 protein: CAIRDRGQTEAFF. In nucleotides, the CDR3 is TGTGCCATCAGAGACAGGGGCCAGACTGAAGCTTTCTTT. This chain uses TRBV10-3 with TRBJ1-1, with TRBD1 matching over 8 bases. Germline V CDR1 and CDR2: ENHRY, SYGVKD. The CDR3 is 13 residues long. Trimming cost V 6 bases and J 5 bases; bases outside gene matches: 5.

The V call is TRBV20-1, the J call TRBJ2-7; maybe TRBD2 (5 bases). The CDR3 has 15 residues. V was pared by 0 bases and J by 6 bases, with 18 bases between. Germline CDR1 DFQATT, CDR2 SNEGSKA (reference sequence). The chain's CDR3 is CSARDGGSEAGEQYF. DNA for the CDR3: TGCAGTGCTAGAGATGGTGGGAGCGAGGCGGGCGAGCAGTACTTC.

The chain employs TRBV6-5 and TRBJ2-7; D might be TRBD1 or TRBD2, each matching 5 bases. Per germline, CDR1 MNHEY and CDR2 SVGAGI. This CDR3 spans 13 amino acids. V lost 7 bases, J lost 5 bases, and 15 bases lay in between. CDR3 region: CASTRPGLNEQYF. The DNA for the CDR3 is TGTGCCAGCACGCGACCGGGGCTTAACGAGCAGTACTTC.

The chain links TRBV7-8 to TRBJ2-3, with 9 bases matching TRBD1. Per germline, CDR1 SGHVS and CDR2 FQNEAQ. The CDR3 sequence is 17 residues long. V was clipped by 1 base and J by 4 bases; unmatched bases: 9. The CDR3 DNA follows: TGTGCCAGCAGCTTAGAGAACAGGGGGCGCCTTTCAGATACGCAGTATTTT. The encoded protein is CASSLENRGRLSDTQYF. The complete variable domain, with remaining parts taken from reference TRBV7-8 and TRBJ2-3, reads GAGVSQSPRYKVAKRGQDVALRCDPISGHVSLFWYQQALGQGPEFLTYFQNEAQLDKSGLPSDRFFAERPEGSVSTLKIQRTQQEDSAVYLCASSLENRGRLSDTQYFGPGTRLTVL.

The V gene is TRBV28, the J gene TRBJ2-3, with a weak D call TRBD2 (7 bases). V lost 5 bases and J lost 4, with 19 bases in between. The CDR3 runs 16 residues. CDR1 MDHEN and CDR2 SYDVKM come from the germline V gene. This chain's CDR3 is CASSGGGGRVPDTQYF. CDR3 bases: TGTGCCAGCAGTGGGGGGGGCGGACGAGTACCAGATACGCAGTATTTT.

This chain uses TRBV3-1 with TRBJ1-6, with unresolved D. The CDR3 is 15 residues long. The V gene's germline CDR1 is LGHDT and CDR2 YNNKEL (reference sequence). With 0 bases removed from V and 8 bases from J, the gap between germline ends came to 11 bases. DNA of the CDR3: TGTGCCAGCAGCCAAGAGGGGTCTACGTATTCACCCCTCCACTTT. Its translation: CASSQEGSTYSPLHF.

The sample holds a few counts of this clonotype. The chain joins TRBV2 to TRBJ1-5, with D tentatively TRBD1 (6 bases). The CDR3 spans 14 residues. The germline V and J ends were trimmed by 7 bases and 5 bases, with 15 bases remaining between them. Germline CDR1 SNHLY, CDR2 FYNNEI. Here the CDR3 DNA reads TGTGCCAGCAAGGGGGACGTCGTCCATCAGCCCCAGCATTTT. Its protein product is CASKGDVVHQPQHF.

V and J are TRBV28 and TRBJ2-3; D possibly corresponds to TRBD2 (6 bases). The CDR3 covers 15 residues. CDR1 is MDHEN, CDR2 SYDVKM, per germline. The V and J ends lost 6 bases and 6 bases respectively, with 19 bases between them. For the CDR3, the DNA is TGTGCCAGCAGCAATTCCGCCGGCGGGACGGATACGCAGTATTTT. Its protein is CASSNSAGGTDTQYF.

The chain links TRBV29-1 to TRBJ2-4; weak D call: TRBD2 (6 bases). CDR1 and CDR2 from the germline V gene are SQVTM and ANQGSEA. Trimming stripped 6 bases from V and 3 bases from J, with 15 bases between. The CDR3 has 14 residues. The CDR3 coding sequence is TGCAGCGTGGGGGGAAGGCAGGGCAAAAACATTCAGTACTTC. Translated, it gives CSVGGRQGKNIQYF.

The chain links TRBV3-1 to TRBJ1-1, with 7 bases lining up with TRBD1. J lost 3 bases, V lost 5 bases, and 9 bases had no gene match. This CDR3 has 15 residues. Germline V gene lookup returns CDR1 LGHDT and CDR2 YNNKEL (reference sequence). The CDR3 sequence is CASSNTGVRDTEAFF. The CDR3 DNA is TGTGCCAGCAGCAACACAGGGGTCAGGGACACTGAAGCTTTCTTT.

The chain carries TRBV29-1 and TRBJ1-1; 7 nucleotides match TRBD1. Germline assignment: CDR1 SQVTM and CDR2 ANQGSEA. Losses at the gene ends were 8 bases for V and 0 bases for J; bases not matched to a gene: 9. CDR3 length: 14 amino acids. The CDR3 region has the DNA TGCAGCTCCAGGGGGGGGCAAATGAACACTGAAGCTTTCTTT. Translation gives CSSRGGQMNTEAFF.

The V gene is TRBV20-1, the J gene TRBJ2-3; TRBD2 matches 7 bases. Germline V gene data show CDR1 as DFQATT and CDR2 as SNEGSKA (reference sequence). The CDR3 runs 18 residues. Trimming took 1 base from V and 0 from J; bases not matched to a gene: 13. The DNA of the CDR3 is TGCAGTGCTAGAGGGGAGGGAGTGGATAGGTCTAGCACAGATACGCAGTATTTT. Encoded protein: CSARGEGVDRSSTDTQYF.

This clonotype was picked up a small number of times. The chain carries TRBV27 and TRBJ1-2; 7 bases align to TRBD1. CDR3 length: 15 amino acids. CDR1 is MNHEY and CDR2 is SMNVEV in the germline V gene (reference sequence). V trimming: 6 bases; J trimming: 0 bases; junction bases outside the gene matches: 7. The CDR3 region has the DNA TGTGCCAGCAGCCCAGGGGGTCCCACTAACTATGGCTACACCTTC. This codes for CASSPGGPTNYGYTF.

The chain employs TRBV20-1 and TRBJ2-2, with 9 positions matching TRBD2. V shed 5 bases, J shed 4 bases, and the junction held 8 bases outside the gene matches. This CDR3 comprises 15 residues. Germline values: CDR1 DFQATT, CDR2 SNEGSKA (reference sequence). The CDR3 sequence: CSAERREGSTGELFF. The CDR3 nucleotides are TGCAGTGCTGAGAGGCGGGAGGGCAGCACCGGGGAGCTGTTTTTT.

There are a few counts of this clonotype. The chain recombines TRBV7-9 with TRBJ2-1; D uncertain. CDR3 size: 12 residues. CDR1 and CDR2 (germline): SEHNR, FQNEAQ (reference sequence). Trimming stripped 9 bases from V and 3 bases from J, with 9 bases between. This chain's CDR3 is CASLGNYNEQFF. The CDR3, as DNA: TGTGCCAGTCTAGGGAACTACAATGAGCAGTTCTTC.

The chain is built from TRBV2 and TRBJ1-2; possible D gene TRBD1, 5 bases. CDR3 length: 14 residues. V shed 4 bases and J shed 3 bases, with 12 bases lying between them. Germline V gene data show CDR1 as SNHLY and CDR2 as FYNNEI. CDR3 amino acids: CASSGVTVHYGYTF. CDR3 DNA sequence: TGTGCCAGCAGTGGGGTGACAGTACACTATGGCTACACCTTC.